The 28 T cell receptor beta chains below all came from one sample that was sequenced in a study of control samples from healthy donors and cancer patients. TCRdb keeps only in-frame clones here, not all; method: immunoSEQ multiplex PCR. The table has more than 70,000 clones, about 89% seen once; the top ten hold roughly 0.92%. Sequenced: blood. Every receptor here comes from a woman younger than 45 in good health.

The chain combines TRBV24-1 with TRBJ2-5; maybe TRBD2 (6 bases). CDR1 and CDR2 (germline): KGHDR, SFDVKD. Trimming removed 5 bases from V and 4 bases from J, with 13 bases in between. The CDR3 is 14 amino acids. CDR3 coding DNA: TGTGCCACCAGTGTGGGGGGTAATTCAGAGACCCAGTACTTC. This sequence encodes CATSVGGNSETQYF.

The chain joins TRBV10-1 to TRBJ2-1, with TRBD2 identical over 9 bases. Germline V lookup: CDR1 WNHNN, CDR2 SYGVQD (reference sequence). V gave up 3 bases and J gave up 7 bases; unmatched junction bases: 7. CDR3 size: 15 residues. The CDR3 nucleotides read TGCGCCAGCAGTGACTGGCGGGGGGGCGGGAATGAGCAGTTCTTC. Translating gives CASSDWRGGGNEQFF.

The CDR3 DNA reads TGTGCCACCAGCACACAGGGCTATAATTCACCCCTCCACTTT. As protein: CATSTQGYNSPLHF. V usage is TRBV15 and J usage is TRBJ1-6, with D maybe TRBD1 (6 bases). Germline loops: CDR1 LNHNV, CDR2 YYDKDF (reference sequence). V was cut by 4 bases and J by 3 bases, with 7 bases left in between. CDR3 length equals 14 residues.

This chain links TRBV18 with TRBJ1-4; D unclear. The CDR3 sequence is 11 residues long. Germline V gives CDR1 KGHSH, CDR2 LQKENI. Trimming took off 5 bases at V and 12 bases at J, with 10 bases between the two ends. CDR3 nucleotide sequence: TGTGCCAGCTCAACGGGAGTAGAACTGTTTTTT. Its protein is CASSTGVELFF.

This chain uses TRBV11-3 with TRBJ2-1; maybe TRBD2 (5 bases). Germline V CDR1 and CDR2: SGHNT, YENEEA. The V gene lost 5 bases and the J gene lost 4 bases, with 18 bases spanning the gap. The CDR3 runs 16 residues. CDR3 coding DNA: TGTGCCAGCAGCCGACGAAGCGGAGATATTTACAATGAGCAGTTCTTC. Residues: CASSRRSGDIYNEQFF.

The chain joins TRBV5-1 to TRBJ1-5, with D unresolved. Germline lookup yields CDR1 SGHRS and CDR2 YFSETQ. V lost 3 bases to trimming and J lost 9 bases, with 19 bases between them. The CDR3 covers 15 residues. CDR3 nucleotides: TGCGCCAGCAGCTCAGGATTGGACCCGATGGGGCCCCAGCATTTT. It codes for CASSSGLDPMGPQHF.

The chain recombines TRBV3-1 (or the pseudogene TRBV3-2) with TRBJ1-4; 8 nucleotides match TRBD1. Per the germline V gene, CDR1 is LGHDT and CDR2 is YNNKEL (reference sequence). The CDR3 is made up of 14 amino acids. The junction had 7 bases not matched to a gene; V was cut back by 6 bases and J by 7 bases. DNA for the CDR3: TGTGCCAGCAGGCATCAGGGGGCTGGTGAAAAACTGTTTTTT. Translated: CASRHQGAGEKLFF.

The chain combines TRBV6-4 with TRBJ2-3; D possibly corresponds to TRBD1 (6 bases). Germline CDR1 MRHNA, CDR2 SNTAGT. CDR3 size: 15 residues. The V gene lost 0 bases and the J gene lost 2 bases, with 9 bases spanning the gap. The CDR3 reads CASSDSRTDTDTQYF. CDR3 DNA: TGTGCCAGCAGTGACTCACGGACAGACACAGATACGCAGTATTTT.

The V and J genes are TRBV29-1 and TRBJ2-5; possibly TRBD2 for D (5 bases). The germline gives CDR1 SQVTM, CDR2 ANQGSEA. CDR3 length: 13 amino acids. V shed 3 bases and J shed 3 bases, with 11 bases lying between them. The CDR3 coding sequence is TGCAGCGTTGAGCGGTTGAGGGAAGAGACCCAGTACTTC. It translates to CSVERLREETQYF.

DNA for the CDR3: TGTGCCAGCAGTCAGGGTGGGGGGAAGCCCCAGCATTTT. Translation: CASSQGGGKPQHF. The chain has TRBV2 and TRBJ1-5, with a possible D match to TRBD1 (5 bases). CDR3 length equals 13 residues. V was pared by 5 bases and J by 8 bases, with 13 bases between. Germline V CDR1 and CDR2: SNHLY, FYNNEI.

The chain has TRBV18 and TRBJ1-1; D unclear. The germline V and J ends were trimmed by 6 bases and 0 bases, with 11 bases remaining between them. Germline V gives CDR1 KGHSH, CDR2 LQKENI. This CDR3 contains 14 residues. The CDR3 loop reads CASSQIGMNTEAFF. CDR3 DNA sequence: TGTGCCAGCTCTCAAATCGGGATGAACACTGAAGCTTTCTTT.

The CDR3 sequence is CASSMAGGPSADTQYF. The CDR3 nucleotides read TGTGCCAGTAGTATGGCGGGAGGGCCGAGTGCAGATACGCAGTATTTT. The chain recombines TRBV19 with TRBJ2-3, with 9 bases matching TRBD2. This CDR3 comprises 16 residues. Germline V lookup: CDR1 LNHDA, CDR2 SQIVND (reference sequence). The V segment lost 3 bases and the J segment 4 bases; nucleotides outside the gene matches: 8.

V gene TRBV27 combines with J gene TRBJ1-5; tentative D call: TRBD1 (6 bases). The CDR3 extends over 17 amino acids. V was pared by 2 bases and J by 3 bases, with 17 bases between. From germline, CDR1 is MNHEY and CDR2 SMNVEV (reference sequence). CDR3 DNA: TGTGCCAGCAGTTTAGACCCCATCCGGGACATCAATCAGCCCCAGCATTTT. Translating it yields CASSLDPIRDINQPQHF.

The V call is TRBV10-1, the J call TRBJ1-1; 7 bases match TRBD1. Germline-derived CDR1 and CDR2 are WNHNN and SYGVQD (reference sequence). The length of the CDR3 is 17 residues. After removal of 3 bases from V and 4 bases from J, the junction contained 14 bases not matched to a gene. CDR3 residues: CASSDGVRGGAGTEAFF. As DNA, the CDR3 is TGCGCCAGCAGTGACGGAGTGAGAGGGGGCGCGGGCACTGAAGCTTTCTTT.

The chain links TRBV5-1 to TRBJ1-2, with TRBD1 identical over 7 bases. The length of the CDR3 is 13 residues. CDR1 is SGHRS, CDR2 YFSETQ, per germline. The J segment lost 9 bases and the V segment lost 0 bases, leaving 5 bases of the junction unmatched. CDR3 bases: TGCGCCAGCAGCTTGGAGACAGGGTATAGCTACACCTTC. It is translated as CASSLETGYSYTF.

The DNA of the CDR3 is TGTGCCAGCAGTGAAGCGGCCTCCAATGAGCAGTTCTTC. Amino acid sequence: CASSEAASNEQFF. J is TRBJ2-1 and V is TRBV2; no reliable D call. The germline V gene has CDR1 SNHLY and CDR2 FYNNEI. This CDR3 is built from 13 residues. Trimming took off 0 bases at V and 6 bases at J, with 6 bases between the two ends.

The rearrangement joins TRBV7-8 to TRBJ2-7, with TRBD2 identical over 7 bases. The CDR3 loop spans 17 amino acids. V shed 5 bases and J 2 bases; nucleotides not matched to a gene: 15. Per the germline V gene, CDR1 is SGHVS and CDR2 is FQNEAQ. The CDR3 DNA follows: TGTGCCAGCAGCCTAGTAGTGGTACCCGGGAGGCCCTACGAGCAGTACTTC. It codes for CASSLVVVPGRPYEQYF.

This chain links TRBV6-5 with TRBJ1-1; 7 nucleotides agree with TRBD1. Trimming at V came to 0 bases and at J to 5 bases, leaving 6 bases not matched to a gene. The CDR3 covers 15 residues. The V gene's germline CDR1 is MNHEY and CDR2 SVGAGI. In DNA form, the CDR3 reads TGTGCCAGCAGTTACTCGAACAGGGGTATAACTGAAGCTTTCTTT. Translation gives CASSYSNRGITEAFF.

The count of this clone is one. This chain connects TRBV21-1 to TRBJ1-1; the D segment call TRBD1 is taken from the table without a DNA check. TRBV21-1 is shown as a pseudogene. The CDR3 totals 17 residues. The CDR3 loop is CASSLNRLQGINTEAFF. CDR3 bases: TGTGCCAGCAGCCTCAATCGATTACAGGGGATAAACACTGAAGCTTTCTTT.

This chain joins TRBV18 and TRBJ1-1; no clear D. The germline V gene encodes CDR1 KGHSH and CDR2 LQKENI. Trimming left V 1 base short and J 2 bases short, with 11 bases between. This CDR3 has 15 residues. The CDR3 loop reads CASSPHVEGNTEAFF. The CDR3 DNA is TGTGCCAGCTCACCACATGTAGAGGGAAACACTGAAGCTTTCTTT.

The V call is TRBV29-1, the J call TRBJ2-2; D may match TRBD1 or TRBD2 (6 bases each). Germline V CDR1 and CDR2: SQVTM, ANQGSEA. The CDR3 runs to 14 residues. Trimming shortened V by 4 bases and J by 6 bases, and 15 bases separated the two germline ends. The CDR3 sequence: CSVVLQGRPGELFF. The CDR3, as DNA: TGCAGCGTTGTTTTGCAGGGGAGGCCCGGGGAGCTGTTTTTT.

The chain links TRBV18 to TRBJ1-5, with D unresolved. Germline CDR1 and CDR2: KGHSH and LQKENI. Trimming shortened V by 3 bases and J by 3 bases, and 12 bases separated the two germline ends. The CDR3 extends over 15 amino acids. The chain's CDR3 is CASSPDGGSNQPQHF. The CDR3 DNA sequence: TGTGCCAGCTCACCGGACGGAGGATCCAATCAGCCCCAGCATTTT.

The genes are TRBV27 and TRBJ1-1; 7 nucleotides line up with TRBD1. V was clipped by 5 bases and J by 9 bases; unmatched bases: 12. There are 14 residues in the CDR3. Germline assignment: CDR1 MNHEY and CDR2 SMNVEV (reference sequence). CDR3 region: CASSPSGGRGKAFF. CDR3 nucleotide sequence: TGTGCCAGCAGTCCGTCGGGGGGCAGGGGGAAAGCTTTCTTT.

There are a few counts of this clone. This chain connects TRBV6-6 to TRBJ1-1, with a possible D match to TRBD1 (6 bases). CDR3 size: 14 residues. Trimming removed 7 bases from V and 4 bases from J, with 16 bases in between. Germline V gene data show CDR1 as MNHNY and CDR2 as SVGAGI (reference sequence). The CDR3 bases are TGTGCCAGCAATCAGGGGAGGGTAGGCACTGAAGCTTTCTTT. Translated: CASNQGRVGTEAFF.

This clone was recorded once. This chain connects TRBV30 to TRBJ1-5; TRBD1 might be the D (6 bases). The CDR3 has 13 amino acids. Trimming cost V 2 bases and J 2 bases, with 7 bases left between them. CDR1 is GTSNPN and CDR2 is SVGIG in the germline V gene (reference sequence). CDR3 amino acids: CAWSRQGNQPQHF. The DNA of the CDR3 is TGTGCCTGGAGTCGACAGGGCAATCAGCCCCAGCATTTT.

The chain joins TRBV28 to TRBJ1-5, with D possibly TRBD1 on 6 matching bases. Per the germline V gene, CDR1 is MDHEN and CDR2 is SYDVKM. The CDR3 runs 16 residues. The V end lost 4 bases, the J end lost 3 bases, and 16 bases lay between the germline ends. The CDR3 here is CASSSSMGALNQPQHF. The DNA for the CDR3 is TGTGCCAGCAGTTCGTCGATGGGGGCCCTCAATCAGCCCCAGCATTTT.

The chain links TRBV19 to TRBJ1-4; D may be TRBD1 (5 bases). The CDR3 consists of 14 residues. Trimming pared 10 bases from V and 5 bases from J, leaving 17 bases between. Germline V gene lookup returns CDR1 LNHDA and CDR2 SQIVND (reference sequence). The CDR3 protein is CATREVGGNEKLFF. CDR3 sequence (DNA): TGTGCCACCAGAGAGGTCGGGGGGAATGAAAAACTGTTTTTT. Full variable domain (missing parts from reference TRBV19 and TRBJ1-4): DGGITQSPKYLFRKEGQNVTLSCEQNLNHDAMYWYRQDPGQGLRLIYYSQIVNDFQKGDIAEGYSVSREKKESFPLTVTSAQKNPTAFYLCATREVGGNEKLFFGSGTQLSVL.

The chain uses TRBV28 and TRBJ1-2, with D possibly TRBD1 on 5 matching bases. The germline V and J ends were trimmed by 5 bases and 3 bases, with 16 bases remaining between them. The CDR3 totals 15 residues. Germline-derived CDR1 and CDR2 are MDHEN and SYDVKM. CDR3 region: CASSPALGVYYGYTF. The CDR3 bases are TGTGCCAGCAGTCCCGCTTTAGGGGTATACTATGGCTACACCTTC.